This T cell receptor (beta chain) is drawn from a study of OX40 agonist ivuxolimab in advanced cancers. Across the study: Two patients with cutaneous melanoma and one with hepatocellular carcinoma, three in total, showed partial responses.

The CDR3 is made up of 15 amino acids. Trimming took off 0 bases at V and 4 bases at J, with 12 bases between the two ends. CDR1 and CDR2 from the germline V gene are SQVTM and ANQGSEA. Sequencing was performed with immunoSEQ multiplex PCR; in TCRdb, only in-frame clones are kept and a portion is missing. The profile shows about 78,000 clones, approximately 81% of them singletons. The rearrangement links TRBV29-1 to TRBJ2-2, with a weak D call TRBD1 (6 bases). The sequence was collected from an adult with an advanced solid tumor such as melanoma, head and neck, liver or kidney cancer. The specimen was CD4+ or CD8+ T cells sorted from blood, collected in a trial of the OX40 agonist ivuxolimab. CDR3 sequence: CSVEDQGTPTGELFF. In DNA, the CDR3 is TGCAGCGTTGAAGATCAGGGGACACCCACCGGGGAGCTGTTTTTT.